This TCR beta chain was sequenced for a study of cytomegalovirus exposure and HLA in healthy donors. Study overall: It was reported in a later analysis that the same platform had been used for the 120 validation repertoires as for the approximately 700 first-cohort repertoires. Overall study results and limits: Most TCR sequences were uncommon, yet certain public TCRs appeared in many donors.

Germline CDR1 reads SEHNR; CDR2 reads FQNEAQ (reference sequence). V was clipped by 1 base and J by 8 bases, with 14 bases between them. The CDR3 is made up of 14 amino acids. The assay was immunoSEQ multiplex PCR, and TCRdb's table has in-frame clones only and misses some. Of around 150,000 clones in the sample, 88% were seen once. Regarding this clone: Antigen specificity is unknown.

The specimen was PBMCs. The chain is built from TRBV7-9 and TRBJ1-2, with D unclear. The source is a young man in good health and CMV-seronegative. CDR3 residues: CASSLGAGEGGYTF. CDR3 nucleotides: TGTGCCAGCAGCTTAGGGGCCGGGGAGGGAGGCTACACCTTC.